The rows below give T cell receptor beta chains drawn from one sample of a study of blood T cells in healthy people across ages. TCRdb passed the 5' RACE reads through MiXCR, listing each CDR3 protein once. Of some 1.6 million distinct CDR3 sequences in the sample, about 32% were seen once. Specimen: blood. The receptors here all came from a woman in her twenties or thirties in good health. Both conserved end residues are part of each CDR3. Each record gives: D gene, clone size, J gene, V gene, CDR3 protein, CDR3 DNA. A D gene is named only where the DNA matches it firmly. Clone size is shown for a subset of rows, as once, few, many or a class of expanded clone.

D: TRBD2; size: few; J: TRBJ2-5; V: TRBV5-5; CDR3: CASSWTSGGAGETQYF; DNA: TGTGCCAGCAGCTGGACTAGCGGGGGGGCCGGGGAGACCCAGTACTTC
D: -; size: few; J: TRBJ1-5; V: TRBV12-3/TRBV12-4; CDR3: CASSLRASKDQPQHF; DNA: TGTGCCAGCAGTCTCCGGGCTTCAAAGGATCAGCCCCAGCATTTT
D: TRBD1; size: -; J: TRBJ1-1; V: TRBV5-1; CDR3: CASSLAGQGSAEAFF; DNA: TGCGCCAGCAGCTTGGCGGGACAGGGTTCCGCTGAAGCTTTCTTT
D: -; size: few; J: TRBJ1-2; V: TRBV7-8; CDR3: CASSLSTTGYTF; DNA: TGTGCCAGCAGCTTAAGTACCACTGGCTACACCTTC
D: TRBD1; size: -; J: TRBJ1-5; V: TRBV5-6; CDR3: CASSPWRGGAGQPQHF; DNA: TGTGCCAGCAGTCCATGGAGAGGGGGCGCGGGTCAGCCCCAGCATTTT
D: -; size: -; J: TRBJ2-7; V: TRBV5-1; CDR3: CASSLDSNNLYEQYF; DNA: TGCGCCAGCAGCTTGGATAGCAACAACCTTTACGAGCAGTACTTC
D: TRBD1; size: -; J: TRBJ1-5; V: TRBV7-8; CDR3: CASSLLGSGDRVQPQHF; DNA: TGTGCCAGCAGCTTGTTGGGGAGTGGGGACAGGGTTCAGCCCCAGCATTTT
D: -; size: once; J: TRBJ2-7; V: TRBV20-1; CDR3: CGINKMPYEQYF; DNA: TGCGGCATCAACAAAATGCCCTACGAGCAGTACTTC
D: -; size: many; J: TRBJ2-1; V: TRBV18; CDR3: CASSPGLYNEQFF; DNA: TGTGCCAGCAGCCCGGGACTTTACAATGAGCAGTTCTTC
D: -; size: -; J: TRBJ2-1; V: TRBV6-1; CDR3: CASTHRRGPVYEQFF; DNA: TGTGCCAGCACTCACAGGAGGGGGCCCGTTTATGAGCAGTTCTTC
D: -; size: -; J: TRBJ2-1; V: TRBV20-1; CDR3: CSARRPPREDEQFF; DNA: TGCAGTGCTAGACGCCCTCCGAGGGAGGATGAGCAGTTCTTC
D: TRBD2; size: few; J: TRBJ2-5; V: TRBV9; CDR3: CASSSLTSGRETQYF; DNA: TGTGCCAGCAGCTCGCTGACTAGCGGGAGAGAGACCCAGTACTTC
D: -; size: once; J: TRBJ2-2; V: TRBV11-2; CDR3: CASSPRQTNTGERFF; DNA: TGTGCCAGCAGTCCGAGGCAGACGAACACCGGGGAGCGGTTTTTT
D: -; size: few; J: TRBJ2-5; V: TRBV6-6; CDR3: CASSYSGVPQETQYF; DNA: TGTGCCAGCAGTTACTCGGGGGTCCCACAAGAGACCCAGTACTTC
D: TRBD2; size: many; J: TRBJ2-7; V: TRBV20-1; CDR3: CSAETSGRVYEQYF; DNA: TGCAGTGCCGAGACTAGCGGGAGAGTTTACGAGCAGTACTTC
D: -; size: few; J: TRBJ2-3; V: TRBV4-1; CDR3: CASSQESSTDTQYF; DNA: TGCGCCAGCAGCCAAGAAAGCAGCACAGATACGCAGTATTTT
D: -; size: few; J: TRBJ2-5; V: TRBV11-1; CDR3: CASSSTGSEETQYF; DNA: TGTGCCAGCAGCTCCACAGGGTCAGAGGAGACCCAGTACTTC
D: -; size: -; J: TRBJ2-7; V: TRBV27; CDR3: CASSLLQGSHEQYF; DNA: TGTGCCAGCAGTTTATTACAGGGTTCCCACGAGCAGTACTTC
D: -; size: -; J: TRBJ2-3; V: TRBV3-1; CDR3: CASEGGDTQYF; DNA: TGTGCCAGTGAGGGGGGAGATACGCAGTATTTT
D: -; size: -; J: TRBJ2-3; V: TRBV9; CDR3: CASSVGADRDTQYF; DNA: TGTGCCAGCAGCGTAGGTGCCGACCGCGATACGCAGTATTTT
D: -; size: -; J: TRBJ2-3; V: TRBV12-3/TRBV12-4; CDR3: CASSPRLIADAQYF; DNA: TGTGCCAGCAGTCCAAGACTGATAGCAGATGCGCAGTATTTT
D: TRBD2; size: -; J: TRBJ2-1; V: TRBV4-2; CDR3: CASSQRAGGHEQFF; DNA: TGTGCCAGCAGCCAGCGGGCGGGGGGCCATGAGCAGTTCTTC
D: -; size: -; J: TRBJ2-1; V: TRBV18; CDR3: CASSPTLGRPGYNEQFF; DNA: TGTGCCAGCTCACCAACCCTCGGACGCCCCGGTTACAATGAGCAGTTCTTC
D: -; size: few; J: TRBJ2-5; V: TRBV7-6; CDR3: CASSLAGGATETQYF; DNA: TGTGCCAGCAGCTTAGCGGGGGGCGCAACAGAGACCCAGTACTTC
D: -; size: -; J: TRBJ1-2; V: TRBV20-1; CDR3: CSARDLRGSGFGYGYTF; DNA: TGCAGTGCTAGAGATCTACGGGGCAGTGGGTTTGGATATGGCTACACCTTC
D: -; size: many; J: TRBJ2-5; V: TRBV29-1; CDR3: CSVEEQVGETQYF; DNA: TGCAGCGTTGAAGAACAGGTGGGAGAGACCCAGTACTTC
D: -; size: few; J: TRBJ1-2; V: TRBV15; CDR3: CATSSSALANYGYTF; DNA: TGTGCCACCAGCTCGTCAGCGTTAGCTAACTATGGCTACACCTTC
D: -; size: few; J: TRBJ1-1; V: TRBV29-1; CDR3: CSVGQSRTEAFF; DNA: TGCAGCGTCGGACAGTCCCGCACTGAAGCTTTCTTT
D: TRBD2; size: many; J: TRBJ2-7; V: TRBV7-2; CDR3: CASSLGGGGAYEQYF; DNA: TGTGCCAGCAGCTTAGGTGGTGGGGGGGCCTACGAGCAGTACTTC
D: -; size: few; J: TRBJ2-6; V: TRBV7-3; CDR3: CASSTQGPGANVLTF; DNA: TGTGCCAGCAGCACACAGGGCCCTGGGGCCAACGTCCTGACTTTC
D: TRBD2; size: few; J: TRBJ2-2; V: TRBV9; CDR3: CASSVDSLPAGGARWTGELFF; DNA: TGTGCCAGCAGCGTAGATAGCCTGCCAGCGGGGGGGGCTCGATGGACCGGGGAGCTGTTTTTT